The sequence of this T cell receptor beta chain was determined in a study of cytotoxic CD8 clonotypes in ibrutinib-treated CLL (dated by TCRdb to the early 2020s). Context from the whole study: In this cohort, approximately 15 patients were treatment-naive and roughly 10 were relapsed/refractory, while 17 to 18 had unmutated IGHV. Partial responses were observed in about 25 patients and complete responses in 2; after a median follow-up of roughly 72 months, remission was maintained in approximately 15 patients and progression was observed in about twelve. The response samples were drawn at a median of approximately 11 months into treatment, with a range of about 6 to 36 months. Samples averaged 255,043 productive templates and around 91,000 productive rearrangements. Longitudinal samples were obtainable from about 30% of the roughly 86 participants in the trial. Cryopreserved peripheral blood mononuclear cells were collected at three points: before therapy, at response, and at either sustained remission or disease progression.

Broad study findings and their caveats: Sampling times were not matched between sustained-remission and progressing patients, and lymph node repertoires were not studied. Baseline clonality was found to be higher than that of age-matched healthy donors and was strongly correlated with circulating CD8+ T-cell counts. Public clonotypes were rare and either shrank or stayed stable during treatment, and the rise in clonality at ibrutinib response reflected expansion of private clonotypes. At ibrutinib response clonality went up, during sustained remission it held steady, and at progression it dropped back toward baseline.

For TCR beta library preparation, roughly 2 micrograms of genomic DNA were extracted from the cryopreserved PBMCs. Longitudinal blood samples from CLL patients receiving ibrutinib monotherapy were subjected to high-throughput TCR beta sequencing. The patients were enrolled in a single-center, open-label phase 2 trial of ibrutinib monotherapy. The goal of deep resolution MiSeq sequencing was a depth between 1 in 1 million and 1 in 200,000 T cells, and coverage averaged 10x per clonotype. The immunoSEQ hsTCRB Kit was used to generate TCR beta libraries. As for how the authors treated the data: The data were analyzed with ImmunoSEQ Analyzer and ImmunoSEQ Data Assistant, and V, D and J gene assignments followed IMGT definitions. Clonality, with values ranging from 0 to 1, was calculated as one minus the normalized Shannon entropy of productive rearrangement frequencies. Only overrepresented clonotypes making up at least 0.05% of the repertoire of each patient were included in the public clonotype analysis. Around 13 age-matched healthy donor repertoires from immuneACCESS were used as controls for clonality. TCRdb stores this immuneACCESS table with in-frame sequences only. Part of the clones is absent; in the studies checked, under half of the shortfall reflects unresolved V genes, and no reason is known for the rest. That table is the source of V, J and clone size, and D and trimming were worked out from the DNA. Within this sample are approximately 20,000 clones, with approximately 84% of them counted one time only. The top ten clonotypes cover 5.7% of the sample.

The junction shows trimming of 4 bases on V and 2 bases on J, plus 15 bases between the germline ends. From cysteine to phenylalanine, the CDR3 is 16 amino acids long. Here the CDR3 DNA is all that survives: 48 bases in frame from base 1. Sequences SGHDN (CDR1) and FVKESK (CDR2) are obtained from the germline V gene. Notes on this clone: This clone's antigen is unknown. The record has no base qualities; no much larger clone is one base away.

Here the sequenced sample was PBMCs, taken before ibrutinib treatment. The chain is encoded by TRBV14 joined to TRBJ1-3, and perhaps TRBD1 as D gene, on 6 matching bases. This receptor was obtained from a human donor with chronic lymphocytic leukemia. Here is the DNA: TGTGCCAGCAGCCTCCTACAGGGAAGAGCTGGAAACACCATATATTTT. It translates to CASSLLQGRAGNTIYF.